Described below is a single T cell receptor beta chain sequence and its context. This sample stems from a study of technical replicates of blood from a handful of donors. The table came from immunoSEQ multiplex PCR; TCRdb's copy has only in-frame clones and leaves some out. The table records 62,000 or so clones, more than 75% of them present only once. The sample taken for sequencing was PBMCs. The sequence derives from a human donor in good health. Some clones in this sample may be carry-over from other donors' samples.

CDR3 nucleotide sequence: TGTGCCAGCAGCTCCCCCGGGACAGGGGTTGGGGAGCAGTACTTC. Protein sequence: CASSSPGTGVGEQYF. The genes are TRBV7-9 and TRBJ2-7, with 10 positions matching TRBD1. Germline values: CDR1 SEHNR, CDR2 FQNEAQ (reference sequence). Trimming took 4 bases from V and 7 from J; bases not matched to a gene: 10. The CDR3 is made up of 15 amino acids.